The 22 T cell receptor beta chains in this list originate from one sample, sequenced in a study of cytomegalovirus exposure and HLA in healthy donors. PCR employed 60 Vbeta and 13 Jbeta primers. Here immunoSEQ multiplex PCR was the method, and the copy in TCRdb shows in-frame clones only, minus some. The sample contains more than 110,000 clones, around three quarters of which appear only once. Material: PBMCs. These receptors all stem from a man aged 25 to 40 in good health and CMV-seronegative.

The V gene is TRBV5-4, the J gene TRBJ2-3; 12 nucleotides line up with TRBD2. The CDR3 has 15 residues. Per the germline V gene, CDR1 is SGHNT and CDR2 is YYREEE (reference sequence). V dropped 4 bases and J dropped 5; count of bases not matched to a gene: 5. The CDR3 region has the DNA TGTGCCAGCAGCCGACTAGCGGGAGCCGAAGATACGCAGTATTTT. Translation: CASSRLAGAEDTQYF.

This sequence joins TRBV6-1 and TRBJ1-5; TRBD1 might be the D (6 bases). Germline V CDR1 and CDR2: MNHNS, SASEGT. Deletions cut 7 bases from V and 6 bases from J, with 10 bases between. This CDR3 contains 12 residues. The CDR3 region has the DNA TGTGCCAGCAATCCAGGGGCTCAGCCCCAGCATTTT. This codes for CASNPGAQPQHF.

This chain joins TRBV6-1 and TRBJ2-7, with no clear D. CDR3 length equals 13 residues. Trimming shortened V by 5 bases and J by 1 base, and 9 bases separated the two germline ends. The germline V gene has CDR1 MNHNS and CDR2 SASEGT. The CDR3 DNA follows: TGTGCCAGCAGTTATGAGTTTTCCTACGAGCAGTACTTC. It is translated as CASSYEFSYEQYF.

The rearrangement joins TRBV15 to TRBJ2-3; TRBD2 matches 9 bases. Germline loops: CDR1 LNHNV, CDR2 YYDKDF (reference sequence). The CDR3 runs to 15 residues. The trim removed 4 bases at V and 1 base at J, leaving 3 bases unmatched. CDR3 residues: CATSTRLAGTDTQYF. DNA for the CDR3: TGTGCCACCAGCACCCGACTAGCGGGCACAGATACGCAGTATTTT.

The rearrangement links TRBV4-1 to TRBJ1-6; D unresolved. Trimming left V 1 base short and J 4 bases short, with 8 bases between. This CDR3 has 15 residues. From germline, CDR1 is MGHRA and CDR2 YSYEKL. The CDR3 protein is CASSQADNYNSPLHF. In DNA, the CDR3 is TGCGCCAGCAGCCAAGCAGACAATTATAATTCACCCCTCCACTTT.

V is TRBV7-8 and J is TRBJ1-1, with TRBD1 matching 7 bases. The CDR3 consists of 15 residues. The V gene's germline CDR1 is SGHVS and CDR2 FQNEAQ. After removal of 4 bases from V and 1 base from J, the junction contained 6 bases not matched to a gene. The CDR3 reads CASSSRKGANTEAFF. Here the CDR3 DNA reads TGTGCCAGCAGCTCTCGTAAGGGGGCGAACACTGAAGCTTTCTTT.

The V gene is TRBV19, the J gene TRBJ1-1; weak D call: TRBD1 (6 bases). Trimming took 9 bases from V and 3 from J, leaving 11 bases between them. CDR1 and CDR2 from the germline V gene are LNHDA and SQIVND (reference sequence). The CDR3 runs 12 residues. The CDR3 DNA reads as TGTGCCAGCAGAGGACAGTACACTGAAGCTTTCTTT. Translation gives CASRGQYTEAFF.

The chain carries TRBV7-9 and TRBJ2-1; the match to TRBD2 covers 7 bases. J gave up 4 bases and V 0 bases, and 12 bases lay outside the gene matches. The CDR3 contains 18 residues. Germline values: CDR1 SEHNR, CDR2 FQNEAQ (reference sequence). The DNA of the CDR3 is TGTGCCAGCAGCTTAGCGCGGGTGGGGAGGGTGGGGTACAATGAGCAGTTCTTC. Protein: CASSLARVGRVGYNEQFF. Variable domain in full (rest from reference TRBV7-9 and TRBJ2-1): DTGVSQNPRHKITKRGQNVTFRCDPISEHNRLYWYRQTLGQGPEFLTYFQNEAQLEKSRLLSDRFSAERPKGSFSTLEIQRTEQGDSAMYLCASSLARVGRVGYNEQFFGPGTRLTVL.

The rearrangement uses TRBV27 and TRBJ1-5; TRBD1 matches at 10 bases. The CDR3 is 13 residues long. Looked up from germline, CDR1 is MNHEY and CDR2 is SMNVEV (reference sequence). The V gene end was trimmed by 8 bases and the J gene end by 6 bases; junction bases not matched to a gene: 4. DNA for the CDR3: TGTGCCAGCCGGGGACAGGGGTTTCAGCCCCAGCATTTT. Protein: CASRGQGFQPQHF.

The chain carries TRBV5-1 and TRBJ2-2, with 7 positions matching TRBD2. The CDR3 spans 15 residues. Germline CDR1 and CDR2: SGHRS and YFSETQ. V lost 4 bases and J lost 5; bases outside the gene matches: 8. The CDR3 nucleotides are TGCGCCAGCAGCCAGCTGGGGGGGTGGACCGGGGAGCTGTTTTTT. Its protein product is CASSQLGGWTGELFF.

The V call is TRBV5-4, the J call TRBJ1-1; no firm D call. The germline V gene encodes CDR1 SGHNT and CDR2 YYREEE (reference sequence). There are 13 residues in the CDR3. V was cut by 2 bases and J by 1 base, with 6 bases left in between. This chain's CDR3 is CASSFDWNTEAFF. CDR3 bases: TGTGCCAGCAGCTTCGACTGGAACACTGAAGCTTTCTTT.

The chain joins TRBV30 to TRBJ2-4; 8 bases are shared with TRBD1. Germline V CDR1 and CDR2: GTSNPN, SVGIG (reference sequence). Trimming took 4 bases from V and 9 from J; bases not matched to a gene: 8. The CDR3 is made up of 13 amino acids. CDR3 DNA: TGTGCCTGGACATTGGCAGGGGGCGGCATTCAGTACTTC. Its protein is CAWTLAGGGIQYF.

The rearrangement links TRBV7-2 to TRBJ2-7; D gene uncertain. V gave up 2 bases and J gave up 1 base, with 6 bases separating them. Germline lookup yields CDR1 SGHTA and CDR2 FQGNSA. The CDR3 extends over 13 amino acids. CDR3 in amino acids: CASSLSRSYEQYF. The DNA of the CDR3 is TGTGCCAGCAGCTTATCTAGATCCTACGAGCAGTACTTC.

The chain combines TRBV5-1 with TRBJ2-1, with unresolved D. The CDR3 is made up of 13 amino acids. Looked up from germline, CDR1 is SGHRS and CDR2 is YFSETQ. V was pared by 4 bases and J by 8 bases, with 13 bases between. The CDR3, as DNA: TGCGCCAGCAGCCCGCACTTGAGCTATGAGCAGTTCTTC. Protein: CASSPHLSYEQFF.

There are a few counts of this clone. The chain couples TRBV29-1 to TRBJ1-1; D remains unclear. Germline CDR1 reads SQVTM; CDR2 reads ANQGSEA. The CDR3 spans 14 residues. Trimming shortened V by 5 bases and J by 2 bases, and 15 bases separated the two germline ends. The CDR3 is CSVSVRIANTEAFF. The CDR3 bases are TGCAGCGTTTCCGTCCGGATAGCAAACACTGAAGCTTTCTTT.

The chain employs TRBV18 and TRBJ1-5; D might be TRBD1 (5 bases). This CDR3 spans 16 amino acids. The germline V gene encodes CDR1 KGHSH and CDR2 LQKENI. V gave up 6 bases and J gave up 5 bases, with 20 bases separating them. The CDR3, as DNA: TGTGCCAGCTCCCCGGGGGGGGTACCCTCAGATCAGCCCCAGCATTTT. Translation: CASSPGGVPSDQPQHF.

The chain is built from TRBV27 and TRBJ2-7, with D perhaps TRBD2 (5 bases). Trimming stripped 5 bases from V and 0 bases from J, with 11 bases between. The CDR3 sequence is 14 residues long. The V gene's germline CDR1 is MNHEY and CDR2 SMNVEV (reference sequence). The CDR3 reads CASSPTGSSYEQYF. DNA for the CDR3: TGTGCCAGCAGTCCGACTGGGAGCTCCTACGAGCAGTACTTC.

V gene TRBV9 combines with J gene TRBJ2-3; possibly TRBD2 for D (5 bases). CDR1 is SGDLS, CDR2 YYNGEE, per germline. Trimming left V 0 bases short and J 3 bases short, with 11 bases between. The CDR3 length is 15 residues. CDR3 bases: TGTGCCAGCAGCGTAGCCAGAGGGTGTACAGATACGCAGTATTTT. Its translation: CASSVARGCTDTQYF.

The rearrangement uses TRBV5-4 and TRBJ2-2; TRBD1 matches at 7 bases. CDR1 and CDR2 (germline): SGHNT, YYREEE (reference sequence). J lost 4 bases, V lost 4 bases, and 7 bases had no gene match. The CDR3 is 15 residues long. CDR3 DNA sequence: TGTGCCAGCAGCGTGCAGGGGGTGGTCACCGGGGAGCTGTTTTTT. It is translated as CASSVQGVVTGELFF.

This CDR3 is CASSPGTGGHEQFF. CDR3 in DNA: TGTGCCAGCAGCCCGGGGACAGGGGGTCATGAGCAGTTCTTC. The chain links TRBV6-5 to TRBJ2-1, with 11 bases fitting TRBD1. CDR3 length: 14 amino acids. The V and J ends lost 6 bases and 8 bases, in that order; junction bases with no gene match: 6. Germline V lookup: CDR1 MNHEY, CDR2 SVGAGI.

This clone was observed a single time. The V gene is TRBV4-2, the J gene TRBJ2-7, with 8 bases that match TRBD1. Per germline, CDR1 LGHNA and CDR2 YNFKEQ. V trimming: 2 bases; J trimming: 0 bases; junction bases outside the gene matches: 3. This CDR3 region has 15 residues. In DNA form, the CDR3 reads TGTGCCAGCAGCCAATGGGACAGGAGCTCCTACGAGCAGTACTTC. Translation: CASSQWDRSSYEQYF.

This clone was seen more than once but under ten times. The rearrangement links TRBV5-6 to TRBJ2-7; 7 positions match TRBD1. Germline assignment: CDR1 SGHDT and CDR2 YYEEEE. This CDR3 has 13 amino acids. The CDR3 here is CATRRDRAGEQYF. The CDR3 nucleotides are TGTGCTACACGCAGAGACAGGGCTGGCGAGCAGTACTTC.